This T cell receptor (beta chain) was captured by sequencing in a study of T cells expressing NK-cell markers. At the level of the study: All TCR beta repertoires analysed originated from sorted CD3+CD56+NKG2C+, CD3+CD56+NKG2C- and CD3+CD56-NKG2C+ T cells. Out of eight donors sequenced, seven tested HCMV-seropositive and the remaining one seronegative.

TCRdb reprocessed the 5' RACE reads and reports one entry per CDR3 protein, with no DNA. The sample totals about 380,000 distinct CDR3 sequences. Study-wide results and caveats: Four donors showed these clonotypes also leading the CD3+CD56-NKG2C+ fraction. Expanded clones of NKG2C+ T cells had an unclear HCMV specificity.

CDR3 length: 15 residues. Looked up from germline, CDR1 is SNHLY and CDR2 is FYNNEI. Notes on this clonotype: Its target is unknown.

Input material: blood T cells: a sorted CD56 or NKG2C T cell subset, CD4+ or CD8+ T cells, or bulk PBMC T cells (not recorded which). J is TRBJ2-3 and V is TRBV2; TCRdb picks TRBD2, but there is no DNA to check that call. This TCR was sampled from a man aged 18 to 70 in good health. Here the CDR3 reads CASSDWTGPTDTQYF.